What follows are 10 T cell receptor beta chains derived from one specimen sequenced in a study of monozygotic twins with inflammatory bowel disease. TCRdb derives one entry per CDR3 protein from the 5' RACE reads, leaving out DNA. The sample's table shows roughly 140,000 distinct CDR3 sequences. The sequencing input was blood. The receptors stem from a human donor with ulcerative colitis or Crohn's disease, or a healthy co-twin of an affected twin (not recorded which).

The CDR3 sequence: CAWSGGRHEETQYF. The V and J genes are TRBV30 and TRBJ2-5; with no DNA, the TCRdb D assignment of TRBD2 cannot be verified. Per the germline V gene, CDR1 is GTSNPN and CDR2 is SVGIG (reference sequence). CDR3 size: 14 residues.

The chain uses TRBV11-2 and TRBJ1-6; the TCRdb call, TRBD1, lacks DNA for checking. Germline CDR1 SGHAT, CDR2 FQNNGV. This CDR3 contains 18 residues. CDR3 region: CASSQSTLRVSYNSPLHF.

The V and J genes are TRBV15 and TRBJ1-2. The CDR3 totals 14 residues. Germline V lookup: CDR1 LNHNV, CDR2 YYDKDF (reference sequence). CDR3 in amino acids: CATSRDNGFYGYTF.

The CDR3 spells CAWSGARRWVYEQYF. The chain uses TRBV30 and TRBJ2-7; without DNA, the TCRdb call of TRBD1 cannot be checked. The CDR3 is made up of 15 amino acids. Looked up from germline, CDR1 is GTSNPN and CDR2 is SVGIG (reference sequence).

This chain links TRBV5-4 with TRBJ2-3. From germline, CDR1 is SGHNT and CDR2 YYREEE (reference sequence). The CDR3 runs to 15 residues. This chain's CDR3 is CASSLLGTSTDTQYF.

The rearrangement links TRBV7-2 to TRBJ1-1. This CDR3 contains 13 residues. The germline V gene encodes CDR1 SGHTA and CDR2 FQGNSA. The CDR3 loop is CASSLEGEGEAFF.

The V and J genes are TRBV7-3 and TRBJ1-1; TCRdb's D call of TRBD1 is untestable without DNA. In germline, CDR1 is SGHTA, CDR2 FQGTGA. CDR3 size: 13 residues. CDR3 protein: CASSSGGNTEAFF.

The chain is built from TRBV5-6 and TRBJ2-3. The CDR3 has 11 amino acids. Germline V gene lookup returns CDR1 SGHDT and CDR2 YYEEEE. The CDR3 spells CASSYVDTQYF.

The chain couples TRBV7-9 to TRBJ2-3; no DNA is available, so the TRBD2 call from TCRdb remains unchecked. Germline V gene data show CDR1 as SEHNR and CDR2 as FQNEAQ (reference sequence). The CDR3 is made up of 15 amino acids. The CDR3 reads CASSLPVAFTDTQYF.

The chain uses TRBV10-3 and TRBJ2-5. This CDR3 spans 13 amino acids. CDR1 and CDR2 (germline): ENHRY, SYGVKD. CDR3 region: CAISEPGVETQYF.